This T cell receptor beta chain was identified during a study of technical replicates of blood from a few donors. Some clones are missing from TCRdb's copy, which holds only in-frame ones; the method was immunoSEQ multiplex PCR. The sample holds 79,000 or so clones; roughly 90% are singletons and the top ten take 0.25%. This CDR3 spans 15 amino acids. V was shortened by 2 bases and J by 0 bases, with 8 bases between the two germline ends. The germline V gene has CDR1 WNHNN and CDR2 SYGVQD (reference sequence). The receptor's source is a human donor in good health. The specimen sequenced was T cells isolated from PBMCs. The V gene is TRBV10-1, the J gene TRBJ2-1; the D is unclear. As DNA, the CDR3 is TGCGCCAGCAGTGAGGCTTCCAGCTCCTACAATGAGCAGTTCTTC. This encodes CASSEASSSYNEQFF.